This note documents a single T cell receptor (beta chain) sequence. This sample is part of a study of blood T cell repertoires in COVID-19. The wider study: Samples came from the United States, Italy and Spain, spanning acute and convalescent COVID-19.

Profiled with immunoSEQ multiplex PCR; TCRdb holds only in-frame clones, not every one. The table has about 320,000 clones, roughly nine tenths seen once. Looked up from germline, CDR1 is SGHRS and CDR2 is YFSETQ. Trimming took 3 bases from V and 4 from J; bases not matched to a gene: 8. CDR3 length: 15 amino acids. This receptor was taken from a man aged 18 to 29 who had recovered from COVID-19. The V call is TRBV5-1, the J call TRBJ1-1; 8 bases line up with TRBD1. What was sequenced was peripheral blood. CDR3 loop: CASSSRGLNRTEAFF. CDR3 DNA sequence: TGCGCCAGCAGCTCCAGGGGGCTGAATCGCACTGAAGCTTTCTTT.